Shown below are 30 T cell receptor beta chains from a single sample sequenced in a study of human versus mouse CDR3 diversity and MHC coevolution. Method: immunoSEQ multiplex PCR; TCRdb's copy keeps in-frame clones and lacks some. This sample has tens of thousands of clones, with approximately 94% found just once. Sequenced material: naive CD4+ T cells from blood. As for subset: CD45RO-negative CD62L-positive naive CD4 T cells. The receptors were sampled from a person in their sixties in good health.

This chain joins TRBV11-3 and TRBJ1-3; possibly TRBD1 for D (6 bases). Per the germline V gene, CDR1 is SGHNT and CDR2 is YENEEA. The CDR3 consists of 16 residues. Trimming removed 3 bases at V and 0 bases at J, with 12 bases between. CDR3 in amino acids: CASSFLTGSSGNTIYF. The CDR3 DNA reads TGTGCCAGCAGCTTCCTAACAGGGTCCTCTGGAAACACCATATATTTT.

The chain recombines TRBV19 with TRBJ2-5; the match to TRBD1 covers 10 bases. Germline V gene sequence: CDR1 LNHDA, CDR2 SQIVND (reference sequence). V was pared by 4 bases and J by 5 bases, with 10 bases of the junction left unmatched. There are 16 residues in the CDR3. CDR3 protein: CASSTGTGALGETQYF. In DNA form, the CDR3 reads TGTGCCAGTAGTACAGGGACAGGGGCCCTAGGGGAGACCCAGTACTTC.

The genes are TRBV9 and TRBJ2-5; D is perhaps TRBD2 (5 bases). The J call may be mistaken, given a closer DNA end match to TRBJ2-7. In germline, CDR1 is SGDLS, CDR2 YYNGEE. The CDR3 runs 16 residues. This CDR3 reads CASSVEILAAVYEQYF. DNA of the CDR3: TGTGCCAGCAGCGTAGAAATCCTAGCCGCGGTATACGAGCAGTACTTC.

The CDR3 sequence: CASSQTGQYEQYF. The DNA for the CDR3 is TGTGCCAGCAGCCAGACGGGACAGTACGAGCAGTACTTC. The J gene is TRBJ2-7, the V gene TRBV27; 7 bases fit TRBD1. CDR1 and CDR2 from the germline V gene are MNHEY and SMNVEV (reference sequence). The CDR3 is 13 residues long. Trimming cost V 6 bases and J 4 bases; bases outside gene matches: 6.

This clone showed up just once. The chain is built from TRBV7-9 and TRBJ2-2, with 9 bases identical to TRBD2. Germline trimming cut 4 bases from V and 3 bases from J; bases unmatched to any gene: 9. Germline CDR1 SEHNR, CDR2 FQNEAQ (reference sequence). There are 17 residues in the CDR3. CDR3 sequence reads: CASSSWGLAADTGELFF. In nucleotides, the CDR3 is TGTGCCAGCAGCTCCTGGGGACTAGCCGCCGACACCGGGGAGCTGTTTTTT.

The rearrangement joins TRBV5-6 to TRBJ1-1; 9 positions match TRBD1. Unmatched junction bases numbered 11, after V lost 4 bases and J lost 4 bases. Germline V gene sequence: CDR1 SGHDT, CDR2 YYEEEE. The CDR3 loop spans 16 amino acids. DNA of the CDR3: TGTGCCAGCAGCCAGCGGACAGGGGTTGCAGGCACTGAAGCTTTCTTT. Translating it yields CASSQRTGVAGTEAFF.

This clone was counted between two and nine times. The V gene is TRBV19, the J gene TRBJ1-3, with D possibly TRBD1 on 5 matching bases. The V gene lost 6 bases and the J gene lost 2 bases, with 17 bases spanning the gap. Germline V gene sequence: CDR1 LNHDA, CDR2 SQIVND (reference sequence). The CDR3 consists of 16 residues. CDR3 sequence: CASRSANLGPGNTIYF. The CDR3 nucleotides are TGTGCCAGTAGGTCCGCTAATTTGGGGCCTGGAAACACCATATATTTT.

The chain's CDR3 is CATSGDFLGGYTF. CDR3 in DNA: TGTGCCACCAGCGGGGACTTTCTTGGAGGCTACACCTTC. This sequence joins TRBV15 and TRBJ1-2, with a possible D match to TRBD1 (5 bases). The length of the CDR3 is 13 residues. The germline gives CDR1 LNHNV, CDR2 YYDKDF (reference sequence). Trimming shortened V by 5 bases and J by 8 bases, and 15 bases separated the two germline ends.

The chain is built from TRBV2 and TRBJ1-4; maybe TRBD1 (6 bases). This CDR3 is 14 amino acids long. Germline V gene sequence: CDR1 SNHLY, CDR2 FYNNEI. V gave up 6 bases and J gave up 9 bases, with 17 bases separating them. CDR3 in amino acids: CASSFQAGGQKLFF. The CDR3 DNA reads TGTGCCAGCAGCTTCCAGGCGGGGGGGCAAAAACTGTTTTTT.

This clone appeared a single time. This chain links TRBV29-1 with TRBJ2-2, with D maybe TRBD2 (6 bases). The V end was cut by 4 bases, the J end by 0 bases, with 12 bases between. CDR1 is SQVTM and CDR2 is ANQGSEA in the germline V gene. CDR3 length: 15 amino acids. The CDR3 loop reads CSVGRARTNTGELFF. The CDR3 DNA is TGCAGCGTTGGGAGGGCCCGAACGAACACCGGGGAGCTGTTTTTT.

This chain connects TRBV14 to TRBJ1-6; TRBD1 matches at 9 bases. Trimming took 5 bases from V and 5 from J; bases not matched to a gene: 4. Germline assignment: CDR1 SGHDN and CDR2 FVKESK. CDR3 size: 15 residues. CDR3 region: CASSARDRDNSPLHF. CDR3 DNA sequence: TGTGCCAGCAGCGCCCGGGACAGGGATAATTCACCCCTCCACTTT.

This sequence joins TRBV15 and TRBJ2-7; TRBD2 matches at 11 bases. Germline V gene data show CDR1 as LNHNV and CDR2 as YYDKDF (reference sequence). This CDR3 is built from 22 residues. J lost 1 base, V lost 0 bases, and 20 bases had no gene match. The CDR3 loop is CATSRDLFPTSGMSGFSYEQYF. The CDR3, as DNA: TGTGCCACCAGCAGAGATCTTTTCCCGACTAGCGGGATGTCAGGGTTTTCCTACGAGCAGTACTTC.

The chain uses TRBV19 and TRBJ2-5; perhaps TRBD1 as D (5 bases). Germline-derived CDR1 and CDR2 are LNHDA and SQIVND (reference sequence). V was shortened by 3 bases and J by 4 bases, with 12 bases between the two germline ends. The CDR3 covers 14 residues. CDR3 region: CASSIGWGLETQYF. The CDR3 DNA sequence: TGTGCCAGTAGTATCGGATGGGGCTTAGAGACCCAGTACTTC.

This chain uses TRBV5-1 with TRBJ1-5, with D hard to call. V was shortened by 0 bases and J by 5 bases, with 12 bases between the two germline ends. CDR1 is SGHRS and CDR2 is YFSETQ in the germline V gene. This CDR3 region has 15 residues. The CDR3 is CASSLDGQVYQPQHF. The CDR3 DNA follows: TGCGCCAGCAGCTTGGATGGGCAGGTTTATCAGCCCCAGCATTTT.

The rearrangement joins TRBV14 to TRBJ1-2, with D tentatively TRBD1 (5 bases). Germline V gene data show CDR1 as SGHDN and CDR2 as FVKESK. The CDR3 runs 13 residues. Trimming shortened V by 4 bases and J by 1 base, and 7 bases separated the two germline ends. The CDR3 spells CASSPDSNYGYTF. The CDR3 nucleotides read TGTGCCAGCAGCCCAGACAGTAACTATGGCTACACCTTC.

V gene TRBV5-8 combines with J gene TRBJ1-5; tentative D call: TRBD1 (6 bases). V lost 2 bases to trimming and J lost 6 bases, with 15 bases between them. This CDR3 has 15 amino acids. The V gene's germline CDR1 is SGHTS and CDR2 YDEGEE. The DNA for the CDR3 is TGTGCCAGCAGCTTAACAGGGTTTGTCGGTCAGCCCCAGCATTTT. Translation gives CASSLTGFVGQPQHF. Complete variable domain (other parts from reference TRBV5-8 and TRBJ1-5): EAGVTQSPTHLIKTRGQQATLRCSPISGHTSVYWYQQALGLGLQFLLWYDEGEERNRGNFPPRFSGRQFPNYSSELNVNALELEDSALYLCASSLTGFVGQPQHFGDGTRLSIL.

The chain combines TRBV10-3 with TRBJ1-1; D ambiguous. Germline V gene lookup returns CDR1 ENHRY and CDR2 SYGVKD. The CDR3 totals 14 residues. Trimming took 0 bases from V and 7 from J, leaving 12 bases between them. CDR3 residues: CAISESPAEGEAFF. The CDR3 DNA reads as TGTGCCATCAGTGAGTCGCCCGCGGAAGGTGAAGCTTTCTTT.

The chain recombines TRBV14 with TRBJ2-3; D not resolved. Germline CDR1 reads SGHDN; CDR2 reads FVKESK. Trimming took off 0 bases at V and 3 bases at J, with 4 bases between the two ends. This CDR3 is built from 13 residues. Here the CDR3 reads CASSQDLTDTQYF. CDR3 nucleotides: TGTGCCAGCAGCCAAGATCTTACAGATACGCAGTATTTT.

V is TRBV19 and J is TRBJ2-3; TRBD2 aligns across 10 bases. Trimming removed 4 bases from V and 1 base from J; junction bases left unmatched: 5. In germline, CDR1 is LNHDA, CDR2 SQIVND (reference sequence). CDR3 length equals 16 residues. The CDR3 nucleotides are TGTGCCAGTAGTACCCCCGGACTAGCGGGCACAGATACGCAGTATTTT. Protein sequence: CASSTPGLAGTDTQYF.

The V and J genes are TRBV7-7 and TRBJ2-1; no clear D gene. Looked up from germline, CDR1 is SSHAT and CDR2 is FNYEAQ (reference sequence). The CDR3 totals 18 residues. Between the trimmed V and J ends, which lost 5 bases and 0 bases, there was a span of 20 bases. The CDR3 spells CASSLTRRFVDSYNEQFF. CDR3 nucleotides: TGTGCCAGCAGCCTAACCCGTCGGTTTGTTGACTCCTACAATGAGCAGTTCTTC. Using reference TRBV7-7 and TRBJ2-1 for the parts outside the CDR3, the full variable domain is GAGVSQSPRYKVTKRGQDVTLRCDPISSHATLYWYQQALGQGPEFLTYFNYEAQPDKSGLPSDRFSAERPEGSISTLTIQRTEQRDSAMYRCASSLTRRFVDSYNEQFFGPGTRLTVL.

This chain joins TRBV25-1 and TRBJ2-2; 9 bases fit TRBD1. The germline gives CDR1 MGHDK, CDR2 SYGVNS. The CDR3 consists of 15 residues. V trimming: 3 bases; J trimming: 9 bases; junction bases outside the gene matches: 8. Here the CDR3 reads CASSEAGQGNRELFF. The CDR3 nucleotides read TGTGCCAGCAGTGAGGCTGGACAGGGGAATAGGGAGCTGTTTTTT.

CDR3 in amino acids: CAPRRDTEGTQYF. CDR3 coding DNA: TGTGCCCCCCGCCGGGACACCGAAGGGACCCAGTACTTC. V usage is TRBV2 and J usage is TRBJ2-5, with TRBD1 as a possible D gene (6 bases). The CDR3 loop spans 13 amino acids. The V end was cut by 11 bases, the J end by 7 bases, with 20 bases between. Germline V gene data show CDR1 as SNHLY and CDR2 as FYNNEI.

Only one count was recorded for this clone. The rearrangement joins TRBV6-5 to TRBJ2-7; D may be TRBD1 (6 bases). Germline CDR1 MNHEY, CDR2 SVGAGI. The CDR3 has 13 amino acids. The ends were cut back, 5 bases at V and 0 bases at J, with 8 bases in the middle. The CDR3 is CASSGTPSYEQYF. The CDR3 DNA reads TGTGCCAGCAGTGGGACACCCTCCTACGAGCAGTACTTC.

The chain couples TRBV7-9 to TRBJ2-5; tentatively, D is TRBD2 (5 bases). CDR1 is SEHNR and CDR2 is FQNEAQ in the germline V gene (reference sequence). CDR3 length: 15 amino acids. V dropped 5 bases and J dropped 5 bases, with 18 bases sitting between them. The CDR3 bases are TGTGCCAGCAGCCCCCTCGTGGGAGTATTGGAGACCCAGTACTTC. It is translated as CASSPLVGVLETQYF.

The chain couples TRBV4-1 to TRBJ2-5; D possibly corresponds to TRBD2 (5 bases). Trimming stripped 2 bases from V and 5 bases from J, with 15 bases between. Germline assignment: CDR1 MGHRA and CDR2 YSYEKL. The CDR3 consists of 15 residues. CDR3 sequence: CASSQSPWESETQYF. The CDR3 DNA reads TGCGCCAGCAGCCAATCGCCGTGGGAGTCGGAGACCCAGTACTTC.

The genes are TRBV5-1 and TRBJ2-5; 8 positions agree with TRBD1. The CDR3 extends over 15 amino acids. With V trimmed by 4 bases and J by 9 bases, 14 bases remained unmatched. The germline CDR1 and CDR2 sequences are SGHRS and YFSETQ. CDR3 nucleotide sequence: TGCGCCAGCAGCGCGGGACAGGAGGGTCGGTCGGCCCAGTACTTC. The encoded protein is CASSAGQEGRSAQYF.

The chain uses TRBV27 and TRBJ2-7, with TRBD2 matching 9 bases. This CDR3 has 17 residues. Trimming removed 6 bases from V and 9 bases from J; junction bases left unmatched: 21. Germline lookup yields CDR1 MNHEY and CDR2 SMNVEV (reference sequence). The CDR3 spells CASSPRGGLAGSKRQYF. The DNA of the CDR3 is TGTGCCAGCAGCCCAAGAGGGGGGCTAGCGGGAAGCAAGCGGCAGTACTTC.

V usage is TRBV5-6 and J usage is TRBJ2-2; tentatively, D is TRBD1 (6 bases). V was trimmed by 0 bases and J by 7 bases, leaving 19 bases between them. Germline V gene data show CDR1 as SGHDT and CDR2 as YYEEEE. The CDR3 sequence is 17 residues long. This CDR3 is CASSLGPASRGGGELFF. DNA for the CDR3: TGTGCCAGCAGCTTGGGCCCGGCTAGCAGGGGTGGCGGGGAGCTGTTTTTT.

CDR3 coding DNA: TGTGCCAGCAGCTTAGGGAGGTTGGACACCGGGGAGCTGTTTTTT. Encoded protein: CASSLGRLDTGELFF. The chain recombines TRBV7-3 with TRBJ2-2; perhaps TRBD2 as D (6 bases). The V gene lost 2 bases and the J gene lost 3 bases, with 10 bases spanning the gap. CDR1 and CDR2 (germline): SGHTA, FQGTGA. The CDR3 has 15 residues.

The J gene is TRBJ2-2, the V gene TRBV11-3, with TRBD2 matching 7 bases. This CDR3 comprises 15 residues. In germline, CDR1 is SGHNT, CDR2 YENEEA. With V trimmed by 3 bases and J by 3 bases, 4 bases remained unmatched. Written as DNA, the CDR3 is TGTGCCAGCAGCTTGAGCGGGATGCACACCGGGGAGCTGTTTTTT. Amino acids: CASSLSGMHTGELFF.